This T cell receptor (beta chain) was identified during a study of cytomegalovirus exposure and HLA in healthy donors. With 7 bases removed from V and 0 bases from J, the gap between germline ends came to 16 bases. From germline, CDR1 is MDHEN and CDR2 SYDVKM. CDR3 length equals 16 residues. This clone occurred a few times. A multiplex PCR was run with 60 Vbeta primers and 13 Jbeta primers. Generated by immunoSEQ multiplex PCR, the TCRdb table keeps only in-frame clones and is missing some. The sample records about 130,000 clones, 8% to 11% being singletons. The specimen was PBMCs. The rearrangement links TRBV28 to TRBJ1-5, with D unclear. This TCR was sampled from a young woman in good health and CMV-seropositive. The CDR3 bases are TGTGCCAGCACCCCCTCGCGGGCTAATAGCAATCAGCCCCAGCATTTT. This codes for CASTPSRANSNQPQHF.